These 26 T cell receptor beta chains came from one sample sequenced in a study of control samples from healthy donors and cancer patients. Sequenced by immunoSEQ multiplex PCR; TCRdb stores in-frame clones only, minus some. The top ten clones hold 2.8% of a sample with approximately 74,000 clones, 85% to 95% of them seen once. Source material: blood. The receptor source for this set is a woman aged 25 to 39 in good health.

V and J are TRBV6-5 and TRBJ1-1, with D possibly TRBD1 on 5 matching bases. The V end was cut by 6 bases, the J end by 1 base, with 12 bases between. The CDR3 has 14 amino acids. CDR1 MNHEY and CDR2 SVGAGI come from the germline V gene. DNA of the CDR3: TGTGCCAGCAGGTCGGGACGGGAGAACACTGAAGCTTTCTTT. Translating gives CASRSGRENTEAFF.

The V and J genes are TRBV5-1 and TRBJ2-3, with D perhaps matching TRBD2 (5 bases). The CDR3 contains 15 residues. Per germline, CDR1 SGHRS and CDR2 YFSETQ. Trimming left V 2 bases short and J 1 base short, with 11 bases between. The CDR3 DNA sequence: TGCGCCAGCAGCTTCAGCTGGGGAGGCACAGATACGCAGTATTTT. Protein: CASSFSWGGTDTQYF.

The chain recombines TRBV7-8 with TRBJ1-2; TRBD1 is a possible D gene (5 bases). Germline V gene sequence: CDR1 SGHVS, CDR2 FQNEAQ. The CDR3 is 17 amino acids. Deletions cut 0 bases from V and 4 bases from J, with 18 bases between. This CDR3 reads CASSLASGTRALYGYTF. The CDR3 DNA is TGTGCCAGCAGCTTAGCTTCCGGGACCAGGGCTCTCTATGGCTACACCTTC.

The chain carries TRBV27 and TRBJ2-3; 7 bases are shared with TRBD2. The CDR3 has 14 residues. CDR1 is MNHEY and CDR2 is SMNVEV in the germline V gene (reference sequence). The V gene end was trimmed by 4 bases and the J gene end by 3 bases; junction bases not matched to a gene: 4. In nucleotides, the CDR3 is TGTGCCAGCAGTTCCGGACTAGATACAGATACGCAGTATTTT. It yields the protein CASSSGLDTDTQYF.

The J gene is TRBJ2-5, the V gene TRBV20-1; tentative D call: TRBD1 (6 bases). V lost 8 bases and J lost 7, with 14 bases in between. The CDR3 runs to 11 residues. Germline loops: CDR1 DFQATT, CDR2 SNEGSKA (reference sequence). The CDR3 sequence: CSRTEVLTQYF. The CDR3, as DNA: TGCAGTAGGACAGAAGTTCTGACCCAGTACTTC.

This clone has just one count. The rearrangement joins TRBV18 to TRBJ1-4; D is unclear. The V gene lost 3 bases and the J gene lost 4 bases, with 6 bases spanning the gap. Germline CDR1 KGHSH, CDR2 LQKENI. The CDR3 runs 13 residues. CDR3 residues: CASSPGLNEKLFF. As DNA, the CDR3 is TGTGCCAGCTCACCGGGCCTTAATGAAAAACTGTTTTTT.

The rearrangement uses TRBV9 and TRBJ1-2; D unresolved. This CDR3 region has 13 residues. Germline V lookup: CDR1 SGDLS, CDR2 YYNGEE. The V and J ends lost 4 bases and 3 bases respectively, with 10 bases between them. The CDR3 DNA follows: TGTGCCAGCAGCAGCACAGATTACTATGGCTACACCTTC. It specifies CASSSTDYYGYTF. Full variable domain (missing parts from reference TRBV9 and TRBJ1-2): DSGVTQTPKHLITATGQRVTLRCSPRSGDLSVYWYQQSLDQGLQFLIQYYNGEERAKGNILERFSAQQFPDLHSELNLSSLELGDSALYFCASSSTDYYGYTFGSGTRLTVV.

This chain connects TRBV3-1 (or the pseudogene TRBV3-2) to TRBJ1-3; D unclear. V lost 1 base to trimming and J lost 0 bases, with 7 bases between them. Germline lookup yields CDR1 LGHDT and CDR2 YNNKEL (reference sequence). The CDR3 sequence is 15 residues long. The CDR3, as DNA: TGTGCCAGCAGCCAAGGGAGGTACTCTGGAAACACCATATATTTT. Translated, it gives CASSQGRYSGNTIYF.

This chain's CDR3 is CASSSGTASREQFF. Here the CDR3 DNA reads TGCGCCAGCAGCTCCGGGACAGCTTCAAGGGAGCAGTTCTTC. The genes are TRBV5-1 and TRBJ2-1, with TRBD1 identical over 7 bases. This CDR3 has 14 amino acids. From germline, CDR1 is SGHRS and CDR2 YFSETQ. V was clipped by 3 bases and J by 10 bases; unmatched bases: 10.

V is TRBV11-2 and J is TRBJ2-3; 8 bases align to TRBD1. This CDR3 spans 16 amino acids. Trimming at V came to 5 bases and at J to 5 bases, leaving 12 bases not matched to a gene. Germline loops: CDR1 SGHAT, CDR2 FQNNGV. As DNA, the CDR3 is TGTGCCAGCAGCCCAACCCGGACAGGGTTCGGAGATACGCAGTATTTT. Translation gives CASSPTRTGFGDTQYF.

The chain carries TRBV4-2 and TRBJ2-6, with D maybe TRBD2 (6 bases). The CDR3 totals 18 residues. V was clipped by 0 bases and J by 0 bases, with 12 bases between them. Germline CDR1 is LGHNA and CDR2 is YNFKEQ. The CDR3 reads CASSQDLGGHSGANVLTF. The CDR3 DNA reads TGTGCCAGCAGCCAAGATTTGGGAGGTCACTCTGGGGCCAACGTCCTGACTTTC.

On this clone itself: Mismatch with germline at one junction end may stem from a read error. The CDR3 loop reads CASSYFSNQPQHF. The CDR3 DNA is TGTGCCAGCAGCTACTTTAGCAATCAGCCCCAGCATTTT. The chain is built from TRBV6-5 and TRBJ1-5; unclear D gene. The CDR3 extends over 13 amino acids. Germline V CDR1 and CDR2: MNHEY, SVGAGI.

This chain connects TRBV19 to TRBJ1-6; D call uncertain. Trimming removed 5 bases from V and 8 bases from J, with 16 bases in between. The germline CDR1 and CDR2 sequences are LNHDA and SQIVND (reference sequence). The CDR3 has 15 amino acids. As DNA, the CDR3 is TGTGCCAGTAGTTCCTCTCCGGGCCCTTATTCACCCCTCCACTTT. Translated, it gives CASSSSPGPYSPLHF.

J is TRBJ2-1 and V is TRBV7-6; 9 bases fit TRBD2. J gave up 7 bases and V 5 bases, and 9 bases lay outside the gene matches. Germline loops: CDR1 SGHVS, CDR2 FNYEAQ. This CDR3 comprises 15 residues. CDR3 sequence reads: CASSDPGLATNEQFF. As DNA, the CDR3 is TGTGCCAGCAGCGATCCGGGACTAGCTACAAATGAGCAGTTCTTC.

The rearrangement links TRBV6-1 to TRBJ2-4; D unresolved. Trimming removed 2 bases from V and 0 bases from J, with 8 bases in between. This CDR3 is built from 15 residues. Germline V gene lookup returns CDR1 MNHNS and CDR2 SASEGT. CDR3 amino acids: CASSENRLAKNIQYF. CDR3 nucleotide sequence: TGTGCCAGCAGTGAAAACAGACTAGCCAAAAACATTCAGTACTTC.

V and J are TRBV5-6 and TRBJ2-2; TRBD1 agrees at 8 bases. This CDR3 spans 16 amino acids. Germline V gives CDR1 SGHDT, CDR2 YYEEEE. With 5 bases clipped from V and 5 bases from J, the junction kept 11 bases outside the gene matches. The CDR3, as DNA: TGTGCCAGCAGATCCCAGGGGACAGGAAGGACCGGGGAGCTGTTTTTT. Translating it yields CASRSQGTGRTGELFF.

The chain couples TRBV20-1 to TRBJ2-5, with D hard to call. The CDR3 is 10 residues long. Trimming left V 3 bases short and J 3 bases short, with 2 bases between. Germline lookup yields CDR1 DFQATT and CDR2 SNEGSKA (reference sequence). In DNA, the CDR3 is TGCAGTGCTAGGGAAGAGACCCAGTACTTC. The encoded protein is CSAREETQYF.

CDR3 in DNA: TGCGCCAGCAGCCAAGAAGGGGGCTGGGACAATGAGCAGTTCTTC. It translates to CASSQEGGWDNEQFF. The V and J genes are TRBV4-1 and TRBJ2-1; TRBD1 aligns across 7 bases. Trimming at V came to 0 bases and at J to 5 bases, leaving 4 bases not matched to a gene. Germline V gene sequence: CDR1 MGHRA, CDR2 YSYEKL. The CDR3 loop spans 15 amino acids.

The chain recombines TRBV7-6 with TRBJ2-1, with a tentative D call TRBD1 (6 bases). The V end was cut by 1 base, the J end by 0 bases, with 10 bases between. This CDR3 is built from 16 residues. The germline V gene has CDR1 SGHVS and CDR2 FNYEAQ. The CDR3 loop is CASSLETGFSYNEQFF. In DNA, the CDR3 is TGTGCCAGCAGCTTAGAAACAGGGTTCTCCTACAATGAGCAGTTCTTC.

In this sample, this clone turned up a few times. The chain has TRBV21-1 and TRBJ1-6. TRBV21-1 is a pseudogene segment. This CDR3 region has 18 residues. CDR3 residues: CASSTPQWRDSSNSPLHF. The CDR3 nucleotides are TGTGCCAGCAGCACTCCCCAGTGGAGGGATTCAAGTAATTCACCCCTCCACTTT.

The sample holds one count of this clone. The V gene is TRBV5-4, the J gene TRBJ2-3, with 7 bases that match TRBD2. The junction had 4 bases not matched to a gene; V was cut back by 3 bases and J by 0 bases. Germline loops: CDR1 SGHNT, CDR2 YYREEE (reference sequence). The length of the CDR3 is 15 residues. CDR3 in amino acids: CASSSGGTSTDTQYF. CDR3 nucleotide sequence: TGTGCCAGCAGCTCCGGGGGGACTAGCACAGATACGCAGTATTTT. Full variable domain (outside the CDR3, taken from reference TRBV5-4 and TRBJ2-3): ETGVTQSPTHLIKTRGQQVTLRCSSQSGHNTVSWYQQALGQGPQFIFQYYREEENGRGNFPPRFSGLQFPNYSSELNVNALELDDSALYLCASSSGGTSTDTQYFGPGTRLTVL.

The chain employs TRBV27 and TRBJ1-5; D remains ambiguous. The CDR3 consists of 15 residues. V was clipped by 3 bases and J by 0 bases, with 9 bases between them. CDR1 is MNHEY and CDR2 is SMNVEV in the germline V gene (reference sequence). The CDR3 coding sequence is TGTGCCAGCAGTTTGACGTGGGCTAGCAATCAGCCCCAGCATTTT. Translation: CASSLTWASNQPQHF.

The V call is TRBV2, the J call TRBJ1-6; D is unresolved. Trimming took 2 bases from V and 5 from J, leaving 10 bases between them. Germline assignment: CDR1 SNHLY and CDR2 FYNNEI. The CDR3 has 15 residues. CDR3 in DNA: TGTGCCAGCAGTGAACTATTCACCAATAATTCACCCCTCCACTTT. It specifies CASSELFTNNSPLHF.

This rearrangement joins TRBV30 to TRBJ1-1; TRBD1 matches 8 bases. Losses at the gene ends were 0 bases for V and 1 base for J; bases not matched to a gene: 1. CDR1 GTSNPN and CDR2 SVGIG come from the germline V gene (reference sequence). There are 14 residues in the CDR3. The CDR3 coding sequence is TGTGCCTGGAGTGTAGGGACAGGGAACACTGAAGCTTTCTTT. Amino acids: CAWSVGTGNTEAFF.

The chain is built from TRBV6-5 and TRBJ1-2; TRBD1 agrees at 7 bases. The germline V gene has CDR1 MNHEY and CDR2 SVGAGI. V dropped 5 bases and J dropped 4; count of bases not matched to a gene: 7. The CDR3 runs to 14 residues. The CDR3 loop reads CASSQTGATYGYTF. CDR3 DNA: TGTGCCAGCAGTCAAACAGGGGCCACCTATGGCTACACCTTC.

This clone was picked up a small number of times. The rearrangement links TRBV13 to TRBJ1-1; D possibly corresponds to TRBD1 (6 bases). The CDR3 sequence is 15 residues long. The germline CDR1 and CDR2 sequences are PRHDT and FYEKMQ (reference sequence). V lost 6 bases and J 2 bases, leaving 16 bases between the germline ends. The chain's CDR3 is CASRKQGSGNTEAFF. For the CDR3, the DNA is TGTGCCAGCAGAAAACAGGGCTCTGGAAACACTGAAGCTTTCTTT. Variable domain in full (rest from reference TRBV13 and TRBJ1-1): AAGVIQSPRHLIKEKRETATLKCYPIPRHDTVYWYQQGPGQDPQFLISFYEKMQSDKGSIPDRFSAQQFSDYHSELNMSSLELGDSALYFCASRKQGSGNTEAFFGQGTRLTVV.